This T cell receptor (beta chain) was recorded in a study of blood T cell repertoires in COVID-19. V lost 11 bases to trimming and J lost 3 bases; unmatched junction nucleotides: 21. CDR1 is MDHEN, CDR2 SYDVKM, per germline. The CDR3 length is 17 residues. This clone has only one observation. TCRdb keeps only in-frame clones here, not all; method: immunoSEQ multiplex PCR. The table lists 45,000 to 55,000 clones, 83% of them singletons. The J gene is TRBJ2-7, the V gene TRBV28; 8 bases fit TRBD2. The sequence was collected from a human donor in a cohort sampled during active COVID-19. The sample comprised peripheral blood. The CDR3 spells CAPSWANGGRKCYEQYF. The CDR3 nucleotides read TGTGCCCCCAGTTGGGCTAATGGCGGGAGGAAATGCTACGAGCAGTACTTC.